Listed below are T cell receptor beta chains from one sample, sequenced in a study of siplizumab effects on memory and regulatory T cells. Only in-frame clones appear in the TCRdb table, and some are missing; sequencing was by immunoSEQ multiplex PCR. The profile shows 55,000 to 70,000 clones, more than 80% of them singletons. Sequenced material: CD8+ T cells sorted from blood. These receptors were taken from a human donor in good health. The CDR3 runs from the conserved cysteine through the conserved F or W. The D gene is left open where the match is weak. The size field is filled for only some rows; it gives once, few, many or a size class.

v_call	d_call	clone_size	j_call	cdr3_nt	cdr3_aa
TRBV29-1	-	-	TRBJ2-7	TGCAGCGTTGAGGATGAGTCCTACGAGCAGTACTTC	CSVEDESYEQYF
TRBV27	-	once	TRBJ2-3	TGTGCCAGCAGGAGAAACAGCCTCGATAGCACAGATACGCAGTATTTT	CASRRNSLDSTDTQYF
TRBV2	TRBD2	-	TRBJ2-4	TGTGCCAGCAGTGAAGCGGGAGGGCTTGCCAAAAACATTCAGTACTTC	CASSEAGGLAKNIQYF
TRBV21-1	-	-	TRBJ2-7	TGTGCCAGCAGCAGGTCCGGATCAAACTCCTACGAGCAGTACTTC	CASSRSGSNSYEQYF
TRBV27	-	-	TRBJ1-5	TGTGCCAGCAGTTTCAACGAGGGTCAGCCCCAGCATTTT	CASSFNEGQPQHF
TRBV9	-	once	TRBJ1-3	TGTGCCAGCAGCGGGAACCACAGGGTTGGGACTGGAAACACCATATATTTT	CASSGNHRVGTGNTIYF
TRBV9	-	once	TRBJ2-7	TGTGCCAGCAGCAACGGGGACTCGAGCTCCTACGAGCAGTACTTC	CASSNGDSSSYEQYF
TRBV15	TRBD2	-	TRBJ2-1	TGTGCCACCAGCAGGTCTTTGGCGGGAGGACACTACAATGAGCAGTTCTTC	CATSRSLAGGHYNEQFF
TRBV6-6	-	-	TRBJ1-5	TGTGCCAGCAGTGCCACTGGGAATCAGCCCCAGCATTTT	CASSATGNQPQHF
TRBV7-2	TRBD2	once	TRBJ2-7	TGTGCCAGCAGCTTAGAGTTAGCGGGAGGGAAACCCTACGAGCAGTACTTC	CASSLELAGGKPYEQYF
TRBV5-8	TRBD1	-	TRBJ2-7	TGTGCCAGCAGCCCGCGGGACAGGGGCTACGAGCAGTACTTC	CASSPRDRGYEQYF
TRBV18	-	-	TRBJ2-3	TGTGCCAGCTCACCACCGCAGGGCACAGATACGCAGTATTTT	CASSPPQGTDTQYF